This T cell receptor beta chain stems from a study of human T cells and chemical hapten exposure. Study outcomes and limitations: Large CDR3 similarity clusters arose significantly more often from expanded TCRs than from controls.

CDR3 length: 13 residues. Trimming took 2 bases from V and 5 from J, leaving 10 bases between them. TCRdb re-called the RACE reads with MiXCR, one entry per CDR3 protein. The table lists about 120,000 distinct CDR3 sequences, roughly 14% of them singletons. To note about this clonotype: The target antigen is unknown.

Stated time point: pre-sensitization, week 0. The treatment here: therapeutic diphenylcyclopropenone sensitization with weekly scalp DPC. The sample consisted of whole blood, taken in connection with sensitization to the hapten diphenylcyclopropenone (DPC). The receptor's source is a woman under 30 with alopecia areata. Some clones in this sample may be carry-over from other donors' samples. The rearrangement joins TRBV12-3 or TRBV12-4 to TRBJ2-7; D is unresolved. CDR3: CASSLMMAHEQYF. CDR3 bases: TGTGCCAGCAGTTTAATGATGGCCCACGAGCAGTACTTC.